The rows below give T cell receptor beta chains drawn from one sample of a study of CD8+ T cells in alopecia areata. Sequencing was performed with immunoSEQ multiplex PCR; in TCRdb, only in-frame clones are kept and a portion is missing. The table has over 35,000 clones, over 85% seen once; the top ten hold approximately 17%. Sequences were derived from CD8+ T cells sorted from blood, sampled at week 24, from a patient treated with tofacitinib. Receptor source: a human donor with alopecia areata. CDR3s include the opening cysteine and the closing phenylalanine or tryptophan. D genes are given only for firm matches. Size values are once, few and many counts, or a class for expanded clones, and some rows have none.

CASSLTSDKETQYF TGTGCCAGCAGCCTGACATCGGATAAAGAGACCCAGTACTTC TRBJ2-5 TRBV27 NA NA
CASSYPPKHRLDYEQYF TGTGCCAGCAGCTACCCCCCCAAGCACAGGCTAGACTACGAGCAGTACTTC TRBJ2-7 TRBV28 NA NA
CASSLAGSYEQYF TGTGCCAGCAGCTTAGCGGGCAGCTACGAGCAGTACTTC TRBJ2-7 TRBV7-6 NA NA
CASSQGGTSGASYEQYF TGCGCCAGCAGCCAAGGGGGAACTAGCGGGGCTTCCTACGAGCAGTACTTC TRBJ2-7 TRBV4-3 NA TRBD2
CASSLEAGINEQFF TGTGCCAGCAGCTTAGAAGCGGGGATCAATGAGCAGTTCTTC TRBJ2-1 TRBV11-2 NA TRBD2
CSVRPGGAYDNEQFF TGCAGCGTACGCCCAGGGGGCGCGTATGACAATGAGCAGTTCTTC TRBJ2-1 TRBV29-1 NA TRBD1
CASSEMGQFRDEQYF TGCGCCAGCAGTGAAATGGGACAGTTCAGGGACGAGCAATACTTC TRBJ2-7 TRBV10-2 NA TRBD1
CASSLALAGPLQETQYF TGTGCCAGCAGCTTAGCCCTAGCAGGGCCGCTCCAAGAGACCCAGTACTTC TRBJ2-5 TRBV7-6 NA NA
CAISEGQISYEQYF TGTGCCATCAGTGAAGGACAGATTAGTTACGAGCAGTACTTC TRBJ2-7 TRBV10-3 NA NA
CASSSRAAIQETQYF TGTGCCAGCAGCTCAAGGGCAGCTATTCAAGAGACCCAGTACTTC TRBJ2-5 TRBV6-5 NA NA
CSVEPLNSLFTDTQYF TGCAGCGTTGAGCCTCTAAACAGTCTCTTCACAGATACGCAGTATTTT TRBJ2-3 TRBV29-1 NA NA
CASSQTTGGLNTEAFF TGCGCCAGCAGCCAAACGACAGGGGGCCTGAACACTGAAGCTTTCTTT TRBJ1-1 TRBV4-3 NA TRBD1
CSVDASGGHGGATDTQYF TGCAGCGTTGATGCTAGCGGGGGGCATGGTGGGGCCACAGATACGCAGTATTTT TRBJ2-3 TRBV29-1 NA TRBD2
CASSEEPGSGANVLTF TGTGCCAGCAGTGAAGAGCCGGGCTCTGGGGCCAACGTCCTGACTTTC TRBJ2-6 TRBV2 NA NA
CASSLDGNGEETQYF TGTGCCAGCAGCTTAGACGGGAACGGGGAAGAGACCCAGTACTTC TRBJ2-5 TRBV11-2 NA NA
CASSQEDATNEKLFF TGCGCCAGCAGCCAAGAAGATGCAACTAATGAAAAACTGTTTTTT TRBJ1-4 TRBV4-1 NA NA
CASSGRGDTAYEQYF TGTGCCAGCAGCGGCCGAGGGGATACGGCCTACGAGCAGTACTTC TRBJ2-7 TRBV7-9 once NA
CASSRGTGRSGTGELFF TGTGCCAGCAGTCGGGGTACAGGGCGATCGGGTACCGGGGAGCTGTTTTTT TRBJ2-2 TRBV28 NA NA
CASRAGAHGQYF TGTGCCAGCAGGGCCGGGGCCCACGGGCAGTACTTC TRBJ2-7 TRBV21-1 NA NA
CASSGTYEQYF TGTGCCAGCAGTGGGACCTACGAGCAGTACTTC TRBJ2-7 TRBV6-1 once NA
CASSARTGDIDEQYF TGCGCCAGCAGCGCAAGGACAGGGGATATAGACGAGCAGTACTTC TRBJ2-7 TRBV4-3 NA TRBD1
CSGLEGGGFGNEQFF TGCAGCGGCCTCGAGGGGGGGGGATTTGGCAATGAGCAGTTCTTC TRBJ2-1 TRBV29-1 NA NA
CASSLSTGRETQYF TGTGCCAGCAGTTTATCGACGGGTCGAGAGACCCAGTACTTC TRBJ2-5 TRBV27 NA NA
CASSSGPHYEQYF TGCGCCAGCAGCTCCGGGCCTCACTACGAGCAGTACTTC TRBJ2-7 TRBV5-1 NA NA
CSVATTGLYEQYF TGCAGCGTCGCAACCACAGGGTTGTACGAGCAGTACTTC TRBJ2-7 TRBV29-1 NA NA
CSVRIEGDTQYF TGCAGCGTTCGGATCGAAGGGGATACGCAGTATTTT TRBJ2-3 TRBV29-1 NA NA